The T cell receptor beta chain described here comes from a study of T cells in Graves' hyperthyroidism and ophthalmopathy. Exclusion followed for patients with uncontrolled infection, other autoimmune disease, pregnancy or lactation. The CDR3 has 14 residues. With V trimmed by 4 bases and J by 7 bases, 10 bases remained unmatched. CDR1 is MGHRA and CDR2 is YSYEKL in the germline V gene. The CDR3 regions of TCR beta were amplified from RNA transcripts. The study used the HTBI primer set for a first-round RT-PCR of the TCR CDR3. TCRdb reanalysed the multiplex PCR reads using MiXCR and keeps one entry per CDR3 protein. This table holds 690,000 or so distinct CDR3 sequences, around 20% found once. This clonotype has more than one count but fewer than ten.

The rearrangement joins TRBV4-1 to TRBJ2-7; 7 bases match TRBD2. This TCR came from a woman in her 50s with Graves' hyperthyroidism that later progressed to Graves' ophthalmopathy. What was sequenced was blood. The CDR3 coding sequence is TGCGCCAGCAGCCCCTCGGCGGGGGTTGAGGAGCAGTACTTC. This translates into CASSPSAGVEEQYF.